The present T cell receptor (beta chain) was sequenced within a study of identical twins. CDR3 length equals 14 residues. Trimming took off 5 bases at V and 4 bases at J, with 17 bases between the two ends. Germline values: CDR1 DFQATT, CDR2 SNEGSKA (reference sequence). This clonotype was seen at least ten times. Its antigen is as yet unknown. cDNA molecules carried unique molecular identifiers, and template switching added a universal primer site. TCRdb processed the 5' RACE reads anew with MiXCR; each CDR3 protein has one entry. Here the sample spans around 1.7 million distinct CDR3 sequences, more than 30% being singletons. Study-wide results and caveats: Twins showed weaker excess sharing in their beta out-of-frame sequences. Sequences that were out-of-frame, alpha and twin-shared displayed an excess of low generation probability.

The rearrangement links TRBV20-1 to TRBJ1-2, with TRBD1 as a possible D gene (6 bases). The sample was cord blood. This sequence was found in a newborn girl in good health. CDR3 sequence (DNA): TGCAGTGCTCCCCCTGACAGGTCGGGCTATGGCTACACCTTC. Amino acids: CSAPPDRSGYGYTF.